The 21 T cell receptor beta chains below were found in one sample sequenced in a study of blood T cells in healthy people across ages. Then a second PCR, running about 6 to 12 cycles, was carried out with a sample-barcoded 5' primer and a J-beta primer mix. TCRdb redid the calling of the 5' RACE reads with MiXCR, one entry per CDR3 protein. The sample has about 1 million distinct CDR3 sequences; around 45% are singletons. The specimen was blood. All receptors come from a woman aged 55-70 years in good health.

This chain links TRBV29-1 with TRBJ1-2; TRBD1 agrees at 7 bases. Germline assignment: CDR1 SQVTM and CDR2 ANQGSEA. The trim removed 6 bases at V and 3 bases at J, leaving 13 bases unmatched. The CDR3 is 15 amino acids. In DNA, the CDR3 is TGCAGCGTCCGAGGGGGCGGGGGGATGGACTATGGCTACACCTTC. Its protein product is CSVRGGGGMDYGYTF.

This chain joins TRBV29-1 and TRBJ1-2, with 7 bases that match TRBD1. The CDR3 contains 16 residues. Germline loops: CDR1 SQVTM, CDR2 ANQGSEA. J lost 4 bases, V lost 0 bases, and 11 bases had no gene match. CDR3 loop: CSVEDRGHHYLYGYTF. In DNA, the CDR3 is TGCAGCGTTGAAGATAGGGGGCACCACTATCTCTATGGCTACACCTTC.

A remark on this clonotype: Mismatch with germline at one junction end may stem from a read error. This rearrangement joins TRBV15 to TRBJ2-1, with a tentative D call TRBD2 (6 bases). This CDR3 contains 14 residues. Germline V gene lookup returns CDR1 LNHNV and CDR2 YYDKDF (reference sequence). CDR3 in amino acids: CATSGPSGYSEQFF. CDR3 DNA sequence: TGTGCCACCAGCGGGCCCAGCGGGTACAGTGAGCAGTTCTTC. Complete variable domain (other parts from reference TRBV15 and TRBJ2-1): DAMVIQNPRYQVTQFGKPVTLSCSQTLNHNVMYWYQQKSSQAPKLLFHYYDKDFNNEADTPDNFQSRRPNTSFCFLDIRSPGLGDTAMYLCATSGPSGYSEQFFGPGTRLTVL.

The table lists this clonotype with many counts. A much larger clone differs from this one at a single base, so this may be a read error. This chain joins TRBV2 and TRBJ2-7, with 14 bases that match TRBD2. This CDR3 is built from 15 residues. Germline CDR1 reads SNHLY; CDR2 reads FYNNEI. V lost 6 bases and J lost 7; bases outside the gene matches: 8. CDR3 DNA: TGTGCCAGCAGGGAGACTAGCGGGAGGGTCCATGAGCAGTACTTC. The encoded protein is CASRETSGRVHEQYF.

This chain links TRBV12-3 or TRBV12-4 with TRBJ1-1, with a tentative D call TRBD1 (6 bases). The CDR3 consists of 15 residues. Trimming pared 5 bases from V and 0 bases from J, leaving 13 bases between. In nucleotides, the CDR3 is TGTGCCAGCAGTCCATCAGGGACATTGAACACTGAAGCTTTCTTT. This codes for CASSPSGTLNTEAFF.

The chain couples TRBV12-3 or TRBV12-4 to TRBJ2-7, with D perhaps matching TRBD2 (6 bases). The J call could be wrong; TRBJ2-5 is a better fit for the DNA end. The CDR3 is 14 amino acids. The chain's CDR3 is CASSRTMVTETQYF. For the CDR3, the DNA is TGTGCCAGCAGCCGGACTATGGTGACGGAGACCCAGTACTTC.

The sample holds a few counts of this clonotype. The chain couples TRBV3-1 to TRBJ2-7; maybe TRBD2 (6 bases). The CDR3 has 16 residues. V shed 3 bases and J shed 2 bases, with 17 bases lying between them. Germline CDR1 and CDR2: LGHDT and YNNKEL (reference sequence). The CDR3 here is CASSQGLPSFPYEQYF. The CDR3 coding sequence is TGTGCCAGCAGCCAGGGACTGCCCTCCTTTCCCTACGAGCAGTACTTC.

This clonotype has more than one count but fewer than ten. The genes are TRBV10-3 and TRBJ1-4; D is ambiguous. This CDR3 comprises 14 residues. V shed 10 bases and J shed 6 bases, with 18 bases lying between them. CDR1 is ENHRY and CDR2 is SYGVKD in the germline V gene. CDR3 DNA sequence: TGTGCCACCGCGCCCGCCAGCGGTTATGAAAAACTGTTTTTT. Translation gives CATAPASGYEKLFF.

The gene calls are TRBV6-2 or TRBV6-3 and TRBJ1-2; tentatively, D is TRBD1 (5 bases). Germline CDR1 reads MNHEY; CDR2 reads SVGEGT. The CDR3 sequence is 14 residues long. V shed 1 base and J shed 6 bases, with 12 bases lying between them. The CDR3 DNA sequence: TGTGCCAGCAGTTACTGGGGGACCCAGAATGGCTACACCTTC. Protein: CASSYWGTQNGYTF.

With respect to this clonotype: One end of the junction fails to match germline, which may point to a read error. This sequence joins TRBV5-4 and TRBJ2-7; D gene unclear. Germline V gives CDR1 SGHNT, CDR2 YYREEE (reference sequence). CDR3 length equals 14 residues. CDR3 region: CAGSRTTPSYEQYF. CDR3 in DNA: TGTGCCGGCAGCCGGACGACTCCCTCCTACGAGCAGTACTTC.

This chain uses TRBV9 with TRBJ2-7; 10 positions match TRBD2. The V and J ends lost 1 base and 3 bases, in that order; junction bases with no gene match: 4. From germline, CDR1 is SGDLS and CDR2 YYNGEE. The CDR3 runs to 15 residues. CDR3 nucleotide sequence: TGTGCCAGCAGCGTAAACCCTAGCGGGAGCTACGAGCAGTACTTC. This translates into CASSVNPSGSYEQYF.

The chain links TRBV7-9 to TRBJ2-1, with 9 nucleotides matching TRBD2. This CDR3 contains 15 residues. Germline lookup yields CDR1 SEHNR and CDR2 FQNEAQ (reference sequence). J lost 8 bases, V lost 5 bases, and 10 bases had no gene match. CDR3 sequence: CASSRPGVAGDEQFF. CDR3 DNA sequence: TGTGCCAGCAGCCGGCCGGGGGTAGCGGGAGATGAGCAGTTCTTC.

This clonotype was seen a handful of times. The J gene is TRBJ2-3, the V gene TRBV20-1; a weak D match, TRBD1 (6 bases). Germline CDR1 and CDR2: DFQATT and SNEGSKA (reference sequence). V was trimmed by 7 bases and J by 2 bases, leaving 13 bases between them. The CDR3 is 13 residues long. The DNA of the CDR3 is TGCAGTGGAAGGGACATCGACACAGATACGCAGTATTTT. It is translated as CSGRDIDTDTQYF.

This clonotype has more than one count but fewer than ten. This rearrangement joins TRBV7-2 to TRBJ1-1; a possible D gene is TRBD1 (6 bases). With 6 bases removed from V and 1 base from J, the gap between germline ends came to 12 bases. CDR1 is SGHTA and CDR2 is FQGNSA in the germline V gene. This CDR3 region has 14 residues. CDR3: CASRTGLRNTEAFF. CDR3 bases: TGTGCCAGCAGAACAGGGTTGCGGAACACTGAAGCTTTCTTT. The full variable domain, completed using reference TRBV7-2 and TRBJ1-1, is GAGVSQSPSNKVTEKGKDVELRCDPISGHTALYWYRQSLGQGLEFLIYFQGNSAPDKSGLPSDRFSAERTGGSVSTLTIQRTQQEDSAVYLCASRTGLRNTEAFFGQGTRLTVV.

V gene TRBV4-1 combines with J gene TRBJ1-4; D ambiguous. Germline values: CDR1 MGHRA, CDR2 YSYEKL. Trimming cost V 0 bases and J 8 bases, with 7 bases left between them. This CDR3 has 13 residues. As DNA, the CDR3 is TGCGCCAGCAGCCAAGATTTTGAGGAAAAACTGTTTTTT. Translating gives CASSQDFEEKLFF.

This clonotype was observed a few times. The chain combines TRBV12-3 or TRBV12-4 with TRBJ2-1; 11 nucleotides line up with TRBD2. CDR3 size: 15 residues. The V and J ends lost 7 bases and 7 bases, in that order; junction bases with no gene match: 9. Here the CDR3 DNA reads TGTGCCAGCACCAAGACTAGCGGGATGGCTAATGAGCAGTTCTTC. It translates to CASTKTSGMANEQFF.

A remark on this clonotype: A much larger clone sits a single nucleotide away, making a read error possible. The chain couples TRBV6-1 to TRBJ2-3; TRBD1 aligns across 7 bases. CDR3 length: 15 residues. Germline V gives CDR1 MNHNS, CDR2 SASEGT. The CDR3 loop is CPSIPSGTGTDTQYF. In nucleotides, the CDR3 is TGTCCCAGCATTCCCTCCGGGACAGGCACAGATACGCAGTATTTT.

The sample holds a few counts of this clonotype. The chain joins TRBV9 to TRBJ2-3; 10 nucleotides line up with TRBD2. The CDR3 covers 18 residues. CDR1 SGDLS and CDR2 YYNGEE come from the germline V gene. Trimming at V came to 1 base and at J to 0 bases, leaving 8 bases not matched to a gene. The CDR3 loop reads CASSVSGAGGESTDTQYF. The CDR3 coding sequence is TGTGCCAGCAGCGTATCGGGAGCGGGAGGGGAGAGCACAGATACGCAGTATTTT.

Concerning this clonotype: One end of the junction varies from germline; a read error may be responsible. This chain uses TRBV5-1 with TRBJ1-2, with D perhaps TRBD1 (6 bases). CDR3 size: 13 residues. CDR1 SGHRS and CDR2 YFSETQ come from the germline V gene. Here the CDR3 reads CASREQGVQGCTF. The CDR3 bases are TGCGCCAGCAGGGAACAGGGAGTTCAGGGCTGCACCTTC.

This clonotype was seen only a few times. The chain recombines TRBV12-3 or TRBV12-4 with TRBJ2-7; D uncertain. V lost 0 bases and J 3 bases, leaving 9 bases between the germline ends. There are 14 residues in the CDR3. CDR3 sequence (DNA): TGTGCCAGCAGTTTAGCAGGGAACCTCTACGAGCAGTACTTC. This gives the protein CASSLAGNLYEQYF.

This clonotype has a handful of counts. The chain has TRBV27 and TRBJ2-3, with 12 nucleotides matching TRBD2. Germline-derived CDR1 and CDR2 are MNHEY and SMNVEV (reference sequence). J was trimmed by 4 bases and V by 7 bases; bases with no gene match: 21. The CDR3 covers 20 residues. CDR3 in DNA: TGTGCCAGCACCCGATCACAGAAGACTAGCGGGAGAGGTAGCGCAGATACGCAGTATTTT. Translated, it gives CASTRSQKTSGRGSADTQYF.